This T cell receptor (beta chain) was observed in a study of T cells in narcolepsy. Points from the study as a whole: Blood of same and different patients, but not healthy controls, reportedly held recurring autoreactive clonotypes.

Here immunoSEQ multiplex PCR was the method, and the copy in TCRdb shows in-frame clones only, minus some. The sample lists 35,000 or so clones, about 85% occurring once. Comments on this clone: Its cognate antigen is unknown.

Trimming shortened V by 5 bases and J by 0 bases, and 13 bases separated the two germline ends. The length of the CDR3 is 15 residues. Germline loops: CDR1 SGHNT, CDR2 YENEEA. The sequencing sample was made of CD45RA- memory CD4+ T cells from PBMCs. The clonotype was recovered from a human donor with narcolepsy. The rearrangement links TRBV11-3 to TRBJ1-1; D is possibly TRBD1 (5 bases). This chain's CDR3 is CASSPPTAMNTEAFF. The CDR3 nucleotides read TGTGCCAGCAGCCCCCCGACAGCTATGAACACTGAAGCTTTCTTT.